These 13 T cell receptor beta chains were all obtained from the same sample, sequenced in a study of blood T cell repertoires in COVID-19. Some clones are missing from TCRdb's copy, which holds only in-frame ones; the method was immunoSEQ multiplex PCR. The sample shows 250,000 to 300,000 clones, roughly nine tenths of them seen only once. Sequenced: PBMCs or T cells enriched from blood (not recorded which). The source is a woman aged 55-75 years who had recovered from COVID-19.

The V call is TRBV24-1, the J call TRBJ1-4; no firm D call. Deletions cut 5 bases from V and 5 bases from J, with 14 bases between. The length of the CDR3 is 15 residues. Germline V gives CDR1 KGHDR, CDR2 SFDVKD. The chain's CDR3 is CATSARGGPNEKLFF. As DNA, the CDR3 is TGTGCCACCAGTGCCCGGGGTGGCCCAAATGAAAAACTGTTTTTT.

J is TRBJ2-1 and V is TRBV7-9; 12 nucleotides agree with TRBD2. This CDR3 has 18 amino acids. Germline CDR1 and CDR2: SEHNR and FQNEAQ (reference sequence). V was pared by 6 bases and J by 7 bases, with 16 bases of the junction left unmatched. The CDR3 nucleotides read TGTGCCAGCAGTACACAGGGGCTAGCGGGAGGGCCGGGAAATGAGCAGTTCTTC. It codes for CASSTQGLAGGPGNEQFF.

The rearrangement uses TRBV19 and TRBJ1-1; D gene uncertain. V was clipped by 0 bases and J by 0 bases, with 8 bases between them. CDR1 is LNHDA and CDR2 is SQIVND in the germline V gene (reference sequence). This CDR3 is built from 15 residues. CDR3 nucleotides: TGTGCCAGTAGTATAGATCCAGGAATGAACACTGAAGCTTTCTTT. It yields the protein CASSIDPGMNTEAFF.

This chain connects TRBV5-1 to TRBJ1-2; no reliable D call. V was pared by 4 bases and J by 5 bases, with 12 bases between. CDR1 SGHRS and CDR2 YFSETQ come from the germline V gene. The CDR3 sequence is 13 residues long. The DNA of the CDR3 is TGCGCCAGCAGCCCCGGGTCCATTTATGGCTACACCTTC. Its protein is CASSPGSIYGYTF.

This chain connects TRBV6-1 to TRBJ2-5, with D tentatively TRBD1 (5 bases). Germline V gene data show CDR1 as MNHNS and CDR2 as SASEGT. CDR3 length: 13 amino acids. Trimming took off 2 bases at V and 5 bases at J, with 9 bases between the two ends. CDR3 coding DNA: TGTGCCAGCAGTGAAAGACAGTTGGAGACCCAGTACTTC. This sequence encodes CASSERQLETQYF.

This rearrangement joins TRBV5-8 to TRBJ1-1; TRBD1 might be the D (6 bases). Trimming removed 4 bases from V and 5 bases from J, with 15 bases in between. The CDR3 has 14 amino acids. Germline CDR1 is SGHTS and CDR2 is YDEGEE. The CDR3 bases are TGTGCCAGCAGCACGACAGGTTGGGGGACTGAAGCTTTCTTT. Translation: CASSTTGWGTEAFF.

The DNA of the CDR3 is TGTGCCAGCAGTTACATGAGACAGAACACCGGGGAGCTGTTTTTT. It is translated as CASSYMRQNTGELFF. The chain is built from TRBV6-5 and TRBJ2-2; no clear D gene. V lost 2 bases, J lost 1 base, and 8 bases lay in between. The germline gives CDR1 MNHEY, CDR2 SVGAGI. The CDR3 consists of 15 residues.

The rearrangement joins TRBV29-1 to TRBJ2-1, with D unresolved. CDR1 and CDR2 (germline): SQVTM, ANQGSEA. Trimming left V 4 bases short and J 9 bases short, with 7 bases between. This CDR3 region has 10 residues. CDR3 region: CSVAVAEQFF. CDR3 DNA: TGCAGCGTTGCAGTGGCTGAGCAGTTCTTC.

The CDR3: CASSLGSIPGEQFF. CDR3 bases: TGTGCCAGCAGCCTGGGTAGCATCCCGGGTGAGCAGTTCTTC. The chain links TRBV9 to TRBJ2-1; D not certain. The CDR3 consists of 14 residues. In germline, CDR1 is SGDLS, CDR2 YYNGEE. Trimming removed 4 bases from V and 9 bases from J, with 17 bases in between.

The genes are TRBV24-1 and TRBJ2-1, with 9 bases that match TRBD1. Germline trimming cut 3 bases from V and 6 bases from J; bases unmatched to any gene: 5. The CDR3 spans 15 residues. Germline-derived CDR1 and CDR2 are KGHDR and SFDVKD. In DNA form, the CDR3 reads TGTGCCACCAGTGATCCGGGACAGGGAGGCAATGAGCAGTTCTTC. It yields the protein CATSDPGQGGNEQFF.

The V call is TRBV27, the J call TRBJ1-6; D is uncertain. Germline CDR1 MNHEY, CDR2 SMNVEV (reference sequence). V gave up 3 bases and J gave up 2 bases, with 17 bases separating them. This CDR3 has 18 amino acids. As DNA, the CDR3 is TGTGCCAGCAGTTTCGGGATACCCGCCCGGACCTATAATTCACCCCTCCACTTT. Translated, it gives CASSFGIPARTYNSPLHF.

This clone has a single count. The V call is TRBV19, the J call TRBJ1-5; 9 bases are a match to TRBD1. After removal of 4 bases from V and 10 bases from J, the junction contained 14 bases not matched to a gene. Germline V gives CDR1 LNHDA, CDR2 SQIVND (reference sequence). CDR3 length: 16 amino acids. CDR3 residues: CASSTGTGIDGGPQHF. CDR3 sequence (DNA): TGTGCCAGTAGTACGGGGACAGGGATCGACGGGGGACCCCAGCATTTT.

The sample holds a few counts of this clone. The gene calls are TRBV30 and TRBJ2-7; TRBD2 matches at 7 bases. The ends lost 6 bases at V and 3 bases at J; junction bases unmatched: 8. The CDR3 is 13 residues long. Germline V gene data show CDR1 as GTSNPN and CDR2 as SVGIG (reference sequence). CDR3 sequence (DNA): TGTGCCTGTTCAGGACTAGTTCTCTACGAGCAGTACTTC. Residues: CACSGLVLYEQYF. Complete variable domain (other parts from reference TRBV30 and TRBJ2-7): SQTIHQWPATLVQPVGSPLSLECTVEGTSNPNLYWYRQAAGRGLQLLFYSVGIGQISSEVPQNLSASRPQDRQFILSSKKLLLSDSGFYLCACSGLVLYEQYFGPGTRLTVT.